This T cell receptor beta chain came from a study of T cells after posttransplantation cyclophosphamide. Here immunoSEQ multiplex PCR was the method, and the copy in TCRdb shows in-frame clones only, minus some. Here the sample spans around 14,000 clones, roughly 80% being singletons. A few counts support this clone. The sequence came from a man aged 50 to 59. The sequencing sample was made of memory CD4+ T cells sorted from PBMCs.

DNA of the CDR3: TGTGCCAGCAGCTTAGTTTCGACAGGGAACGGGAACACCATATATTTT. It codes for CASSLVSTGNGNTIYF. This chain uses TRBV11-2 with TRBJ1-3, with 7 nucleotides matching TRBD1. The CDR3 is 16 residues long. From germline, CDR1 is SGHAT and CDR2 FQNNGV. After removal of 1 base from V and 7 bases from J, the junction contained 10 bases not matched to a gene.